A selection of T cell receptor beta chains follows, all from one sample in a study of blood T cells in healthy people across ages. MiXCR, run by TCRdb on the 5' RACE reads, gives a single entry per CDR3 protein. The table has some 920,000 distinct CDR3 sequences, roughly 47% seen once. Sequencing used blood. These receptors came from a woman between 55 and 75 years old in good health. The CDR3 runs from the conserved cysteine through the conserved F or W. The order of the fields is clone size, D gene, V gene, J gene, CDR3 DNA, CDR3 protein. D genes are given only for firm matches. Clone sizes are given selectively: once, few, many, or a class where the clone is expanded.

>NA|NA|TRBV28|TRBJ2-7
TGTGCCAGCAGGTTTTTCAGGGCACCCAGGAGCTACGAGCAGTACTTC
CASRFFRAPRSYEQYF
>many|NA|TRBV27|TRBJ1-5
TGTGCCAGCAGCCTGATGAGGAGGGAAGGTCAGCCCCAGCATTTT
CASSLMRREGQPQHF
>NA|NA|TRBV5-8|TRBJ1-2
TGTGCCAGCAGCTTGGGGTTACGGGGCCTGGGCTACACCTTC
CASSLGLRGLGYTF
>NA|TRBD2|TRBV20-1|TRBJ2-1
TGCAGTGCTAGGTCTAGCGGGATTGAGTCCTACAATGAGCAGTTCTTC
CSARSSGIESYNEQFF
>NA|NA|TRBV27|TRBJ2-3
TGTGCCAGCCGCAAGACTGGTTCATGGGCTGGTACGCAGTATTTT
CASRKTGSWAGTQYF
>few|TRBD2|TRBV20-1|TRBJ2-5
TGCAGTGCTGGGACTAGCGGAACACAAGAGACCCAGTACTTC
CSAGTSGTQETQYF
>NA|NA|TRBV28|TRBJ1-2
TGTGCCAGCAGTCTGGGGCAGGTACTTGGCTACACCTTC
CASSLGQVLGYTF
>once|NA|TRBV20-1|TRBJ2-1
TGCAGTGCTATTGTTGTGAACAGGGACAATGAGCAGTTCTTC
CSAIVVNRDNEQFF
>few|NA|TRBV4-2|TRBJ2-3
TGTGCCAGCAGCCAAGATCTTCTGGAAGGGAACACAGATACGCAGTATTTT
CASSQDLLEGNTDTQYF
>NA|NA|TRBV18|TRBJ2-3
TGTGCCAGCTCACACGTCAGTAGTAACAGGAATGCAGATACGCAGTATTTT
CASSHVSSNRNADTQYF
>NA|NA|TRBV13|TRBJ2-1
TGTGCCAGCAGCCCAGGCCCGGACGGGAAATGGGAGCAGTTCTTC
CASSPGPDGKWEQFF
>many|NA|TRBV10-3|TRBJ1-1
TGTGCCATCAGCCCACGGGGGACTGAAGCTTTCTTT
CAISPRGTEAFF
>NA|NA|TRBV29-1|TRBJ2-7
TGCAGCGTTGTTCGGGACCGGACTTTCGAGCAGTACTTC
CSVVRDRTFEQYF
>NA|TRBD2|TRBV10-2|TRBJ2-7
TGCGCCAGCAGTACCATCTCTCGGACTAGCGGTCCCTACGAGCAGTACTTC
CASSTISRTSGPYEQYF
>NA|TRBD1|TRBV28|TRBJ2-7
TGTGCCAGCAGACAAGGACAGGGGAGCTACGAGCAGTACTTC
CASRQGQGSYEQYF
>few|NA|TRBV24-1|TRBJ2-5
TGTGCCACCAGTGCCCCGGGACAAAAAGAGACCCAGTACTTC
CATSAPGQKETQYF
>NA|NA|TRBV25-1|TRBJ2-7
TGTGCCAGCAGTGAATTGGCTTTAAGCGGCAGATGCTACGAGCAGTACTTC
CASSELALSGRCYEQYF
>few|NA|TRBV5-1|TRBJ2-3
TGCGCCAGCAGCTTGGAAACTAGTATACCAGATACGCAGTATTTT
CASSLETSIPDTQYF
>NA|TRBD1|TRBV7-7|TRBJ2-5
TGTGCCAGCAGCTTCGGGGGACAGGGCTATGAGCAGTACTTC
CASSFGGQGYEQYF
>few|TRBD2|TRBV20-1|TRBJ2-7
TGCAGTGCTAGTGGCGGGACTAGCGGGTACTACGAGCAGTACTTC
CSASGGTSGYYEQYF
>NA|NA|TRBV7-2|TRBJ1-5
TGTGCCAGCAAACCCAGGGCCGGCAATCAGCCCCAGCATTTT
CASKPRAGNQPQHF